The next 20 T cell receptor beta chains were all read from a single sample in a study of blood T cell repertoires in COVID-19. Assay used: immunoSEQ multiplex PCR; TCRdb lists only in-frame clones, some missing. The profile shows 250,000 to 350,000 clones, 85% to 90% of them singletons. Sequencing was done on a sample of PBMCs or T cells enriched from blood (not recorded which). The receptors derive from a young woman who had recovered from COVID-19.

The V call is TRBV4-1, the J call TRBJ1-2; D is unclear. The CDR3 is made up of 14 amino acids. Trimming left V 1 base short and J 0 bases short, with 6 bases between. CDR1 and CDR2 (germline): MGHRA, YSYEKL. The CDR3 bases are TGCGCCAGCAGCCAAGCCCAAACTAACTATGGCTACACCTTC. Its protein product is CASSQAQTNYGYTF.

The CDR3 loop reads CASRRTSGGLYTQYF. CDR3 DNA: TGCGCCAGCAGGCGCACTAGCGGGGGTTTGTATACGCAGTATTTT. The gene calls are TRBV5-1 and TRBJ2-3, with TRBD2 matching 11 bases. The CDR3 length is 15 residues. The J segment lost 7 bases and the V segment lost 5 bases, leaving 9 bases of the junction unmatched. The germline CDR1 and CDR2 sequences are SGHRS and YFSETQ. Together with reference TRBV5-1 and TRBJ2-3, the CDR3 gives the full variable domain: KAGVTQTPRYLIKTRGQQVTLSCSPISGHRSVSWYQQTPGQGLQFLFEYFSETQRNKGNFPGRFSGRQFSNSRSEMNVSTLELGDSALYLCASRRTSGGLYTQYFGPGTRLTVL.

This chain links TRBV19 with TRBJ1-1; tentative D call: TRBD1 (5 bases). V was trimmed by 7 bases and J by 1 base, leaving 10 bases between them. Germline CDR1 and CDR2: LNHDA and SQIVND (reference sequence). The CDR3 is 13 residues long. CDR3 nucleotide sequence: TGTGCCAGTATGCCGACAGAGAACACTGAAGCTTTCTTT. This codes for CASMPTENTEAFF.

This clone was counted a single time. This chain joins TRBV5-6 and TRBJ2-4; maybe TRBD1 (5 bases). Trimming took off 3 bases at V and 10 bases at J, with 17 bases between the two ends. This CDR3 contains 14 residues. From germline, CDR1 is SGHDT and CDR2 YYEEEE. The CDR3 nucleotides are TGTGCCAGCAGCTCTTGGGCAGGACACTCAATTCAGTACTTC. Its protein is CASSSWAGHSIQYF.

The chain couples TRBV5-1 to TRBJ2-3, with D perhaps matching TRBD2 (6 bases). The CDR3 consists of 14 residues. Per the germline V gene, CDR1 is SGHRS and CDR2 is YFSETQ. V was cut by 4 bases and J by 2 bases, with 11 bases left in between. The CDR3 region has the DNA TGCGCCAGCAGCAACGGGGACTCCACAGATACGCAGTATTTT. Residues: CASSNGDSTDTQYF. Full variable domain (rest looked up from reference TRBV5-1 and TRBJ2-3): KAGVTQTPRYLIKTRGQQVTLSCSPISGHRSVSWYQQTPGQGLQFLFEYFSETQRNKGNFPGRFSGRQFSNSRSEMNVSTLELGDSALYLCASSNGDSTDTQYFGPGTRLTVL.

The chain is built from TRBV6-4 and TRBJ2-1; 12 bases match TRBD2. After removal of 4 bases from V and 2 bases from J, the junction contained 3 bases not matched to a gene. Per germline, CDR1 MRHNA and CDR2 SNTAGT. This CDR3 is 16 amino acids long. The CDR3 region has the DNA TGTGCCAGCAGTGCCACTAGCGGGGGGACCTACAATGAGCAGTTCTTC. Protein: CASSATSGGTYNEQFF.

The J gene is TRBJ2-3, the V gene TRBV7-6; 10 nucleotides agree with TRBD2. J was trimmed by 1 base and V by 1 base; bases with no gene match: 8. The CDR3 sequence is 18 residues long. Germline lookup yields CDR1 SGHVS and CDR2 FNYEAQ. In DNA form, the CDR3 reads TGTGCCAGCAGCTTAGGGACTAGCGGAGCGTTGGGCACAGATACGCAGTATTTT. This translates into CASSLGTSGALGTDTQYF.

This clone was recorded a few times. The V call is TRBV5-1, the J call TRBJ1-1; D possibly corresponds to TRBD1 (5 bases). The CDR3 consists of 12 residues. CDR1 is SGHRS, CDR2 YFSETQ, per germline. Trimming took 4 bases from V and 5 from J, leaving 9 bases between them. This CDR3 reads CASSRDSTEAFF. CDR3 sequence (DNA): TGCGCCAGCAGCCGAGACAGTACTGAAGCTTTCTTT.

This clone occurred once. The chain is built from TRBV18 and TRBJ1-1; D unclear. The V end lost 1 base, the J end lost 0 bases, and 9 bases lay between the germline ends. The V gene's germline CDR1 is KGHSH and CDR2 LQKENI. There are 15 residues in the CDR3. The CDR3 DNA reads as TGTGCCAGCTCACCACTGAGCGGAATGAACACTGAAGCTTTCTTT. It yields the protein CASSPLSGMNTEAFF.

The gene calls are TRBV14 and TRBJ1-1; D gene unclear. In germline, CDR1 is SGHDN, CDR2 FVKESK. Trimming stripped 4 bases from V and 1 base from J, with 10 bases between. The CDR3 extends over 14 amino acids. The CDR3 sequence is CASSPLVRNTEAFF. CDR3 in DNA: TGTGCCAGCAGCCCACTGGTGCGGAACACTGAAGCTTTCTTT.

V gene TRBV10-3 combines with J gene TRBJ1-5; D unclear. Trimming took 8 bases from V and 6 from J, leaving 11 bases between them. This CDR3 is 12 amino acids long. Looked up from germline, CDR1 is ENHRY and CDR2 is SYGVKD. In nucleotides, the CDR3 is TGTGCCATCCGGGAAGAGGGTCAGCCCCAGCATTTT. This encodes CAIREEGQPQHF.

CDR3 bases: TGTGCCAGCAGTTACCCGGGTACGCAGTATTTT. Its translation: CASSYPGTQYF. The V call is TRBV6-5, the J call TRBJ2-3; D gene ambiguous. The CDR3 has 11 residues. From germline, CDR1 is MNHEY and CDR2 SVGAGI. The V gene lost 2 bases and the J gene lost 8 bases, with 5 bases spanning the gap.

This rearrangement joins TRBV29-1 to TRBJ2-7; 15 nucleotides match TRBD2. CDR3 length: 15 residues. Germline lookup yields CDR1 SQVTM and CDR2 ANQGSEA. Losses at the gene ends were 5 bases for V and 4 bases for J; bases not matched to a gene: 6. This chain's CDR3 is CSVNGLAGGEYEQYF. The CDR3, as DNA: TGCAGCGTTAACGGACTAGCGGGGGGGGAATACGAGCAGTACTTC.

Note on this clone: One end of the junction does not line up with germline, which may come from a read error. V gene TRBV18 combines with J gene TRBJ1-2; 7 nucleotides match TRBD1. The CDR3 is 18 residues long. Looked up from germline, CDR1 is KGHSH and CDR2 is LQKENI. In DNA form, the CDR3 reads TGTGCCAGCTCAACCCTTGGAATAACCGGGACAGAACGTATTTCGGTCAACTTC. Translation: CASSTLGITGTERISVNF.

This clone was counted once. The chain couples TRBV28 to TRBJ1-2, with 9 bases fitting TRBD1. Germline CDR1 reads MDHEN; CDR2 reads SYDVKM. The CDR3 loop spans 17 amino acids. The trim removed 3 bases at V and 8 bases at J, leaving 16 bases unmatched. The CDR3 nucleotides read TGTGCCAGCAGTTTCTCGGGGACGACAGGGGGAATGGGGGGCTACACCTTC. The encoded protein is CASSFSGTTGGMGGYTF.

The chain carries TRBV4-1 and TRBJ2-7; a weak D match, TRBD2 (6 bases). Per the germline V gene, CDR1 is MGHRA and CDR2 is YSYEKL. The V end was cut by 0 bases, the J end by 2 bases, with 14 bases between. This CDR3 is 16 amino acids long. For the CDR3, the DNA is TGCGCCAGCAGCCAAGATCGGCGGGGCGTGACCTACGAGCAGTACTTC. Translation: CASSQDRRGVTYEQYF.

This chain connects TRBV7-3 to TRBJ1-1; unclear D gene. CDR3 size: 13 residues. Trimming left V 6 bases short and J 4 bases short, with 12 bases between. CDR1 SGHTA and CDR2 FQGTGA come from the germline V gene. The CDR3 DNA is TGTGCCAGCAGTTCTCAAGCGGGCACTGAAGCTTTCTTT. Amino acid sequence: CASSSQAGTEAFF.

This clone has only one observation. The sample contains more than one DNA sequence encoding this CDR3. The chain carries TRBV5-1 and TRBJ2-3; TRBD2 aligns across 9 bases. V lost 0 bases to trimming and J lost 0 bases; unmatched junction nucleotides: 2. This CDR3 region has 16 residues. Germline V gene data show CDR1 as SGHRS and CDR2 as YFSETQ. The CDR3 region is CASSLGSGGSTDTQYF. The CDR3 bases are TGCGCCAGCAGCTTGGGTAGCGGGGGAAGCACAGATACGCAGTATTTT.

V and J are TRBV5-5 and TRBJ1-3, with D maybe TRBD1 (5 bases). Trimming removed 0 bases from V and 5 bases from J, with 12 bases in between. Per the germline V gene, CDR1 is SGHKS and CDR2 is YYEKEE (reference sequence). The CDR3 contains 15 residues. Here the CDR3 reads CASSLDPTDRNTIYF. Written as DNA, the CDR3 is TGTGCCAGCAGCTTGGACCCGACAGATCGAAACACCATATATTTT.

V gene TRBV19 combines with J gene TRBJ1-4; TRBD1 might be the D (6 bases). The CDR3 has 13 residues. Germline CDR1 reads LNHDA; CDR2 reads SQIVND (reference sequence). Trimming left V 10 bases short and J 7 bases short, with 16 bases between. The chain's CDR3 is CATKQGFTEKLFF. The CDR3 DNA is TGTGCCACTAAACAGGGTTTTACTGAAAAACTGTTTTTT.